This paragraph reports one T cell receptor (beta chain). The data were taken from a study of technical replicates of blood from a few donors. Here immunoSEQ multiplex PCR was the method, and the copy in TCRdb shows in-frame clones only, minus some. The sample yields about 12,000 clones, 80% to 90% seen once. From germline, CDR1 is SGHRS and CDR2 YFSETQ. V was clipped by 3 bases and J by 4 bases, with 13 bases between them. This CDR3 has 14 amino acids. The TCR originated in a human donor in good health. This chain connects TRBV5-1 to TRBJ2-5; the D gene is possibly TRBD2 (6 bases). The source material was PBMCs. The CDR3 is CASSSGTSPETQYF. DNA of the CDR3: TGCGCCAGCAGCTCCGGGACTTCCCCAGAGACCCAGTACTTC.